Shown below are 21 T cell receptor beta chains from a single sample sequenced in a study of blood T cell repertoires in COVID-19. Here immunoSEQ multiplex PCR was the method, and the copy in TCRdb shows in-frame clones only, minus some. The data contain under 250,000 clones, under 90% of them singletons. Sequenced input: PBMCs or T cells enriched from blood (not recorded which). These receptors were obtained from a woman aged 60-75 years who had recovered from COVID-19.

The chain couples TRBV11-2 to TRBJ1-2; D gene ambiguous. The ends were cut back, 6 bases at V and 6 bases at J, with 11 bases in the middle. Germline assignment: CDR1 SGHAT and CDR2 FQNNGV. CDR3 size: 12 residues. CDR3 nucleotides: TGTGCCAGCAGGTCGATGGGCGATGGCTACACCTTC. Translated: CASRSMGDGYTF.

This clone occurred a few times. The CDR3 spells CSARGSRTEAFF. In nucleotides, the CDR3 is TGCAGCGCTAGGGGGAGTCGCACTGAAGCTTTCTTT. The V call is TRBV29-1, the J call TRBJ1-1, with D perhaps TRBD1 (6 bases). This CDR3 region has 12 residues. V was clipped by 7 bases and J by 4 bases, with 13 bases between them. Germline CDR1 is SQVTM and CDR2 is ANQGSEA.

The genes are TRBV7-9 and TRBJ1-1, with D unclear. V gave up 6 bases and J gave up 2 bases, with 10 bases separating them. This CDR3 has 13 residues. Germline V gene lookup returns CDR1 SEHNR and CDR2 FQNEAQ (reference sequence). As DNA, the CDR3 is TGTGCCAGCAGGAGAACAGATAACACTGAAGCTTTCTTT. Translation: CASRRTDNTEAFF. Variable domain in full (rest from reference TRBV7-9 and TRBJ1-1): DTGVSQNPRHKITKRGQNVTFRCDPISEHNRLYWYRQTLGQGPEFLTYFQNEAQLEKSRLLSDRFSAERPKGSFSTLEIQRTEQGDSAMYLCASRRTDNTEAFFGQGTRLTVV.

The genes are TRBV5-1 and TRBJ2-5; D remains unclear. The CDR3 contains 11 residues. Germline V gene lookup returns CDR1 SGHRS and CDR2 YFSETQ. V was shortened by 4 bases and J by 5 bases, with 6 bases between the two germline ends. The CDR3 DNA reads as TGCGCCAGCAGCACCGGGGAGACCCAGTACTTC. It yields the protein CASSTGETQYF.

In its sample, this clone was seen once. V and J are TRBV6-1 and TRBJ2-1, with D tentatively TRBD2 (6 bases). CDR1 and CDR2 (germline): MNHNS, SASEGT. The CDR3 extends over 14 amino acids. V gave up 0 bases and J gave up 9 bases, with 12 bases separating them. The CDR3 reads CASSEANAGSEQFF. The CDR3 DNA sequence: TGTGCCAGCAGTGAAGCGAATGCGGGGAGTGAGCAGTTCTTC.

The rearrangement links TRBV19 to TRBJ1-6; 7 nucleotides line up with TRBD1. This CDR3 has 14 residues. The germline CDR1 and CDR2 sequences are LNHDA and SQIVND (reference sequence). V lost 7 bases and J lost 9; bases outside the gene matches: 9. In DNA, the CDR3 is TGTGCCAGTAAACGGGACAGAGGACGTTCACCCCTCCACTTT. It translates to CASKRDRGRSPLHF.

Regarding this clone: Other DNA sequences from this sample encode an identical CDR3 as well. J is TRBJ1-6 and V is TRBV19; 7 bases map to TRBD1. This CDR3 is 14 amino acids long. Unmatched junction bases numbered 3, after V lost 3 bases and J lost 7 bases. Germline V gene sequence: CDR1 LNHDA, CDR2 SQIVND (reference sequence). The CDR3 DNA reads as TGTGCCAGTAGTATGCGACAGGGAAATTCACCCCTCCACTTT. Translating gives CASSMRQGNSPLHF.

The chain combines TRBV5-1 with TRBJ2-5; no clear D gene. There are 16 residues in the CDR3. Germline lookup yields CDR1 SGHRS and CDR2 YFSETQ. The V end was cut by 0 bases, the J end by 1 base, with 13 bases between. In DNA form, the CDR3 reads TGCGCCAGCAGCTTGGCCCGACAAGGCCGCCAAGAGACCCAGTACTTC. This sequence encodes CASSLARQGRQETQYF.

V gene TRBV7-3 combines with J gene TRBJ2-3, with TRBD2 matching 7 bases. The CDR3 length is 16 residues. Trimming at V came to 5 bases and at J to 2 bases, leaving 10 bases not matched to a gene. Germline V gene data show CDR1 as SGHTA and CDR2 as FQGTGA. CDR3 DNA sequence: TGTGCCAGCAGCCTGGTTGGGAGGGGAGCCACAGATACGCAGTATTTT. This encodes CASSLVGRGATDTQYF.

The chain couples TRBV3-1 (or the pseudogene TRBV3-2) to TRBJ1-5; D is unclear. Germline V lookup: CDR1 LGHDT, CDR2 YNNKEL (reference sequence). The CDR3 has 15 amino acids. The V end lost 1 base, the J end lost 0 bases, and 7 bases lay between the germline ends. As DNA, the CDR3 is TGTGCCAGCAGCCAAGTATACTATAGCAATCAGCCCCAGCATTTT. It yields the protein CASSQVYYSNQPQHF.

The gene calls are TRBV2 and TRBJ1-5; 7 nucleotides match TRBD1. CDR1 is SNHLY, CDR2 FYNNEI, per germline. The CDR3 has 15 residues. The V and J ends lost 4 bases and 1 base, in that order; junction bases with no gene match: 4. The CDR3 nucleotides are TGTGCCAGCAGTGTAGGGGGACAGAGCAATCAGCCCCAGCATTTT. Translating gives CASSVGGQSNQPQHF.

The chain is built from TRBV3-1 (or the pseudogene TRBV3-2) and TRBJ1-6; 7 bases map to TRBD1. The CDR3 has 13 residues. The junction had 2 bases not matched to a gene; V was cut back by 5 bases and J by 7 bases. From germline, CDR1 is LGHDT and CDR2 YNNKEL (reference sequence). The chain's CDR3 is CASSGTANSPLHF. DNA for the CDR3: TGTGCCAGCAGCGGGACAGCGAATTCACCCCTCCACTTT.

CDR3 sequence (DNA): TGTGCCAGCAGTTACGGTCTAGCGGGAGAAAAGCAGTACTTC. Translation gives CASSYGLAGEKQYF. The chain links TRBV6-5 to TRBJ2-7, with 10 bases fitting TRBD2. This CDR3 is 14 amino acids long. J gave up 8 bases and V 2 bases, and 6 bases lay outside the gene matches. CDR1 and CDR2 from the germline V gene are MNHEY and SVGAGI.

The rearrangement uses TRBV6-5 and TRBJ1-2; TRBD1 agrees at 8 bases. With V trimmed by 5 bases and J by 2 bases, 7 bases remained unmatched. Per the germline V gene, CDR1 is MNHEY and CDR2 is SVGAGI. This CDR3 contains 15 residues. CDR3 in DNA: TGTGCCAGCAGTCCTACGGGACAGGCCAACTATGGCTACACCTTC. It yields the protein CASSPTGQANYGYTF.

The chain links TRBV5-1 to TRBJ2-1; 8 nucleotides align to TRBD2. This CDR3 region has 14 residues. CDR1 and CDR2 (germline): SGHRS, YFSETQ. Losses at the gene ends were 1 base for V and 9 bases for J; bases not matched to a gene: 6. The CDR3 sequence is CASSLNSGVSEQFF. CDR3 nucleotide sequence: TGCGCCAGCAGCTTGAATAGCGGGGTATCTGAGCAGTTCTTC.

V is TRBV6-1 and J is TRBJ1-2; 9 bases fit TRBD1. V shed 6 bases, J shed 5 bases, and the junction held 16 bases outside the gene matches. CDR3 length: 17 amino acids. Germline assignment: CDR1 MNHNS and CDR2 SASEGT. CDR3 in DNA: TGTGCCAGCAGAGAAATACAGGGACAGGGTCGAGGGTATGGCTACACCTTC. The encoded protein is CASREIQGQGRGYGYTF.

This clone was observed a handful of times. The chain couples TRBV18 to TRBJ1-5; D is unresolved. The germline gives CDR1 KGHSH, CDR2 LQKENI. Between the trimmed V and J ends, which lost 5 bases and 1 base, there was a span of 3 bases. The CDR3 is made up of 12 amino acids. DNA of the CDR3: TGTGCCAGCTCAGAGAGCAATCAGCCCCAGCATTTT. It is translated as CASSESNQPQHF. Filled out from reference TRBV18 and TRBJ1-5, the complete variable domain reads NAGVMQNPRHLVRRRGQEARLRCSPMKGHSHVYWYRQLPEEGLKFMVYLQKENIIDESGMPKERFSAEFPKEGPSILRIQQVVRGDSAAYFCASSESNQPQHFGDGTRLSIL.

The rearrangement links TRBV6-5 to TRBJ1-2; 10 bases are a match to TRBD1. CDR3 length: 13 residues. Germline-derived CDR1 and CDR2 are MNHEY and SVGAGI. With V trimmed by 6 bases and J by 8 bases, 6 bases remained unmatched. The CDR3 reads CASRGTGVGGYTF. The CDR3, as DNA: TGTGCCAGCAGGGGGACAGGGGTGGGCGGCTACACCTTC.

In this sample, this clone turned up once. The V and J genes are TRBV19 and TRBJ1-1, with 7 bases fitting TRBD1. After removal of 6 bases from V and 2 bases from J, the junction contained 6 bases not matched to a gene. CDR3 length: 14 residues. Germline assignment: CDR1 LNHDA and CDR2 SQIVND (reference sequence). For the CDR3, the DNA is TGTGCCAGTAGACCTACAGGGGTTAACACTGAAGCTTTCTTT. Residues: CASRPTGVNTEAFF.

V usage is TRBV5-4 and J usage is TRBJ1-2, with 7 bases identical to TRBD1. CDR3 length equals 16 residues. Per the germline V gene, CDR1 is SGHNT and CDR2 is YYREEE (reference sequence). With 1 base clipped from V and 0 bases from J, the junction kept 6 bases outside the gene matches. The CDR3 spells CASSLQGGYSNYGYTF. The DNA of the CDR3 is TGTGCCAGCAGCTTGCAGGGGGGCTACTCTAACTATGGCTACACCTTC.

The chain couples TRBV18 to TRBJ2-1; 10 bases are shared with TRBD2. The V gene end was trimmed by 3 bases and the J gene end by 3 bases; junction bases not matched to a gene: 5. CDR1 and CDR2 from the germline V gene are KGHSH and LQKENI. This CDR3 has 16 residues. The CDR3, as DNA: TGTGCCAGCTCACCCTCTAGCGGGGGCCGCTACAATGAGCAGTTCTTC. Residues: CASSPSSGGRYNEQFF. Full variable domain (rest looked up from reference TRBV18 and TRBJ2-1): NAGVMQNPRHLVRRRGQEARLRCSPMKGHSHVYWYRQLPEEGLKFMVYLQKENIIDESGMPKERFSAEFPKEGPSILRIQQVVRGDSAAYFCASSPSSGGRYNEQFFGPGTRLTVL.